The subject of this entry is one TCR beta chain. What it recognizes is unknown. This sample stems from a study of metastatic and nonmetastatic thyroid tumors. Study background: The authors compared repertoires across blood and tumor or nodule tissue from malignant and benign thyroid patients. Study-wide results and limits: Malignant thyroid tumors reportedly exceeded benign nodules significantly in TCR beta diversity, with the difference appearing in blood and tumor.

In the original processing: Using the CDR3 differences seen across clinicopathological groups, the authors built a distant-metastasis classifier for papillary thyroid cancer, which was meant to discriminate distant-metastatic patients. MiXCR re-clonotyped the PCR reads for TCRdb. The V and J calls, along with clone size, are taken from TCRdb and not from the paper's own processing. Among about 15,000 clones listed, roughly a fifth were seen once. Germline V CDR1 and CDR2: DFQATT, SNEGSKA (reference sequence). The CDR3 sequence is 18 residues long. The J segment lost 8 bases and the V segment lost 6 bases, leaving 18 bases of the junction unmatched. All patients reached thyroid surgery having received no treatment beforehand.

This TCR came from a female donor with papillary thyroid cancer or a benign thyroid nodule (not recorded which). Some clones in this sample may be carry-over from other donors' samples. The gene calls are TRBV20-1 and TRBJ2-2, with 13 bases identical to TRBD2. The specimen was blood. The DNA for the CDR3 is TGCAGTGCCGCCCCGACTAGCGGGAGGAACCGTGGCACAGGGGAGCTGTTTTTT. It encodes CSAAPTSGRNRGTGELFF.